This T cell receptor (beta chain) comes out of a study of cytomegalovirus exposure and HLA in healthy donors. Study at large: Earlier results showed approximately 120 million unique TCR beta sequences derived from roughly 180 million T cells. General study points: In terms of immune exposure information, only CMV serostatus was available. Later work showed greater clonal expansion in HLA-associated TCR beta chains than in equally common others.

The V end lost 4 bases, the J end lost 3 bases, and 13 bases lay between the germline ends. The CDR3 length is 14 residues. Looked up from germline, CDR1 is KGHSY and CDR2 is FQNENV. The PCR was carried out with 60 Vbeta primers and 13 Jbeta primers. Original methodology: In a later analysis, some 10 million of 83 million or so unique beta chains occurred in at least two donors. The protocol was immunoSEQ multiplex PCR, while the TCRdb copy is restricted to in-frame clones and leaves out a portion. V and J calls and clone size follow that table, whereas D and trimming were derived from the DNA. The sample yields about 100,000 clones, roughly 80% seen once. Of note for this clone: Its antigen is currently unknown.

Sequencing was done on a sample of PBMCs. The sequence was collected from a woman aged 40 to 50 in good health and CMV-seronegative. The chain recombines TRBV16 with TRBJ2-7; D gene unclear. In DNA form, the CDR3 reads TGTGCCAGCAGCCGTTTGAGGCCACTCTACGAGCAGTACTTC. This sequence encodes CASSRLRPLYEQYF.